A single sample is the source of the 18 T cell receptor beta chains below, sequenced in a study of cytomegalovirus exposure and HLA in healthy donors. The repertoire was sequenced with immunoSEQ multiplex PCR; TCRdb's copy has only in-frame clones and lacks some. The sample includes roughly 310,000 clones, approximately 86% of them seen just once. Material for sequencing was PBMCs. The receptors here all came from a man aged 30 to 45 in good health and CMV-seronegative.

The V gene is TRBV10-2, the J gene TRBJ1-2; 7 bases are a match to TRBD1. The CDR3 is 14 amino acids. Germline-derived CDR1 and CDR2 are WSHSY and SAAADI. J was trimmed by 2 bases and V by 4 bases; bases with no gene match: 4. The CDR3 reads CASSGNRGNYGYTF. The DNA for the CDR3 is TGCGCCAGCAGTGGAAACAGGGGAAACTATGGCTACACCTTC.

V is TRBV7-8 and J is TRBJ2-1; 7 nucleotides align to TRBD1. V was pared by 2 bases and J by 8 bases, with 9 bases of the junction left unmatched. The CDR3 runs to 15 residues. CDR1 and CDR2 from the germline V gene are SGHVS and FQNEAQ. CDR3: CASSLRQGIRHEQFF. CDR3 nucleotides: TGTGCCAGCAGCTTAAGACAGGGTATTCGCCATGAGCAGTTCTTC.

Details on this clone: The junction differs from germline at one of its ends, possibly a read error. V and J are TRBV9 and TRBJ1-1; D may be TRBD1 (6 bases). CDR1 and CDR2 from the germline V gene are SGDLS and YYNGEE. CDR3 length: 13 amino acids. CDR3 sequence reads: CASSVGDKGIGKF. DNA of the CDR3: TGTGCCAGCAGCGTGGGGGACAAAGGGATCGGAAAGTTT.

This chain connects TRBV7-6 to TRBJ2-5, with a weak D call TRBD2 (7 bases). CDR3 length: 16 residues. From germline, CDR1 is SGHVS and CDR2 FNYEAQ. V was shortened by 1 base and J by 2 bases, with 14 bases between the two germline ends. CDR3 region: CASSLVGGPDQETQYF. In DNA, the CDR3 is TGTGCCAGCAGCTTAGTCGGGGGGCCCGATCAAGAGACCCAGTACTTC.

The chain couples TRBV7-9 to TRBJ2-3, with a tentative D call TRBD2 (5 bases). V lost 1 base to trimming and J lost 3 bases, with 11 bases between them. Germline V gives CDR1 SEHNR, CDR2 FQNEAQ (reference sequence). There are 15 residues in the CDR3. The CDR3 DNA reads as TGTGCCAGCAGCTTAGATCGGAGGAGTACAGATACGCAGTATTTT. Its protein product is CASSLDRRSTDTQYF.

This chain connects TRBV11-2 to TRBJ1-6; D gene unclear. CDR3 length equals 17 residues. Trimming took 5 bases from V and 10 from J, leaving 24 bases between them. Germline-derived CDR1 and CDR2 are SGHAT and FQNNGV. CDR3 nucleotides: TGTGCCAGCAGCCCCGCCTTTAGCTGGTCCCTCGGATCACCCCTCCACTTT. Protein sequence: CASSPAFSWSLGSPLHF.

The V gene is TRBV7-9, the J gene TRBJ1-2; D is possibly TRBD1 (6 bases). This CDR3 has 18 residues. Trimming took 1 base from V and 0 from J, leaving 18 bases between them. From germline, CDR1 is SEHNR and CDR2 FQNEAQ (reference sequence). The DNA of the CDR3 is TGTGCCAGCAGCTTAGTTTTTTACAGGGAGAGCTCTAACTATGGCTACACCTTC. This codes for CASSLVFYRESSNYGYTF.

The genes are TRBV21-1 and TRBJ1-1. TRBV21-1 is a recognized pseudogene. The CDR3 length is 14 residues. CDR3 protein: CASSKACMNTEAFF. The CDR3 DNA follows: TGTGCCAGCAGCAAAGCGTGTATGAACACTGAAGCTTTCTTT.

This clone was seen only a few times. This rearrangement joins TRBV7-9 to TRBJ2-2, with D uncertain. CDR1 SEHNR and CDR2 FQNEAQ come from the germline V gene (reference sequence). Trimming shortened V by 3 bases and J by 7 bases, and 3 bases separated the two germline ends. The CDR3 spans 11 residues. CDR3 DNA: TGTGCCAGCAGCTTCGTCGGGGAGCTGTTTTTT. Translation: CASSFVGELFF.

The chain links TRBV7-5 to TRBJ2-6; TRBD1 is the table's D call and was not checked against the DNA. TRBV7-5 is annotated as a pseudogene. The CDR3 consists of 19 residues. The CDR3 sequence: CVRSRVYRDRSSGANVLTF. In DNA, the CDR3 is TGTGTCAGAAGTCGGGTGTACCGGGACAGAAGCTCTGGGGCCAACGTCCTGACTTTC.

The chain recombines TRBV29-1 with TRBJ2-1; the match to TRBD1 covers 9 bases. The CDR3 contains 14 residues. With V trimmed by 6 bases and J by 2 bases, 5 bases remained unmatched. Looked up from germline, CDR1 is SQVTM and CDR2 is ANQGSEA. CDR3 amino acids: CSVRTGAAYNEQFF. CDR3 nucleotides: TGCAGCGTCCGGACAGGGGCCGCCTACAATGAGCAGTTCTTC.

The chain recombines TRBV5-1 with TRBJ2-3; TRBD1 might be the D (6 bases). CDR1 is SGHRS, CDR2 YFSETQ, per germline. V was pared by 6 bases and J by 2 bases, with 19 bases between. This CDR3 is 16 amino acids long. The CDR3: CASTLTGTPNTDTQYF. In nucleotides, the CDR3 is TGCGCCAGCACCTTAACCGGGACACCGAACACAGATACGCAGTATTTT.

CDR3 coding DNA: TGTGCCAGCAGCCCCCGACAGGAGGAAAAACTGTTTTTT. As protein: CASSPRQEEKLFF. The rearrangement joins TRBV7-2 to TRBJ1-4; the D gene is possibly TRBD1 (6 bases). The CDR3 covers 13 residues. The germline CDR1 and CDR2 sequences are SGHTA and FQGNSA. V gave up 5 bases and J gave up 8 bases, with 12 bases separating them.

J is TRBJ2-2 and V is TRBV10-2; 10 positions match TRBD2. The CDR3 has 17 amino acids. CDR1 and CDR2 (germline): WSHSY, SAAADI. V dropped 2 bases and J dropped 5; count of bases not matched to a gene: 8. Written as DNA, the CDR3 is TGCGCCAGCAGTGAGGGGACTAGCGTCGGGTGGACCGGGGAGCTGTTTTTT. As protein: CASSEGTSVGWTGELFF.

The chain combines TRBV7-2 with TRBJ2-7; 8 nucleotides align to TRBD1. The CDR3 sequence is 15 residues long. CDR1 is SGHTA and CDR2 is FQGNSA in the germline V gene. V shed 5 bases and J 3 bases; nucleotides not matched to a gene: 9. In DNA form, the CDR3 reads TGTGCCAGCAGCGCCCGGGACAGGAACCACTACGAGCAGTACTTC. Its translation: CASSARDRNHYEQYF.

This clone has just a few counts. The J gene is TRBJ2-7, the V gene TRBV27; 8 nucleotides match TRBD1. Per the germline V gene, CDR1 is MNHEY and CDR2 is SMNVEV (reference sequence). The CDR3 has 11 residues. Trimming at V came to 6 bases and at J to 9 bases, leaving 4 bases not matched to a gene. Here the CDR3 DNA reads TGTGCCAGCAGGTCACAGGGGGGGCAGTACTTC. Encoded protein: CASRSQGGQYF.

This chain links TRBV7-9 with TRBJ2-3; perhaps TRBD1 as D (5 bases). V gave up 5 bases and J gave up 3 bases, with 15 bases separating them. CDR1 is SEHNR, CDR2 FQNEAQ, per germline (reference sequence). This CDR3 comprises 15 residues. The CDR3 loop is CASSPILGETDTQYF. The DNA for the CDR3 is TGTGCCAGCAGCCCAATTTTAGGGGAAACAGATACGCAGTATTTT.

V and J are TRBV10-1 and TRBJ1-1; the D gene is possibly TRBD1 (6 bases). The germline V and J ends were trimmed by 3 bases and 0 bases, with 11 bases remaining between them. This CDR3 region has 15 residues. Germline CDR1 reads WNHNN; CDR2 reads SYGVQD (reference sequence). The CDR3 DNA reads as TGCGCCAGCAGTGATACACAGGGCCTGAACACTGAAGCTTTCTTT. As protein: CASSDTQGLNTEAFF.